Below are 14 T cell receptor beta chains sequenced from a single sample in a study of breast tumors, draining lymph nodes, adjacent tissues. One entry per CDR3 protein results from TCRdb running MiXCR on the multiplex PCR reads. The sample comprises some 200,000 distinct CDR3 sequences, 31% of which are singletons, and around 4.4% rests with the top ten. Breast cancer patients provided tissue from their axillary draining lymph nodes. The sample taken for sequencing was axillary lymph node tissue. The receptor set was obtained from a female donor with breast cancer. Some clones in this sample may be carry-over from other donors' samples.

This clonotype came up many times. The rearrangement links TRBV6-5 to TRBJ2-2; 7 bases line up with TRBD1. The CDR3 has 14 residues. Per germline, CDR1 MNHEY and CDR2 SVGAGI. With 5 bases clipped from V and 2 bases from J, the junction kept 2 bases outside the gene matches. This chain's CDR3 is CASSDRDNTGELFF. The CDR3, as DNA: TGTGCCAGCAGTGACAGGGACAACACCGGGGAGCTGTTTTTT.

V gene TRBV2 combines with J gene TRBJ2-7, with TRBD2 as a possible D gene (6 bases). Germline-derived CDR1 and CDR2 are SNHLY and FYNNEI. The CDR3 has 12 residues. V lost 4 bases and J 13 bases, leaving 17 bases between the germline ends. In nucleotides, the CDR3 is TGTGCCAGCAGTGTACGGGGGATTTGGCAATACTTC. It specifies CASSVRGIWQYF.

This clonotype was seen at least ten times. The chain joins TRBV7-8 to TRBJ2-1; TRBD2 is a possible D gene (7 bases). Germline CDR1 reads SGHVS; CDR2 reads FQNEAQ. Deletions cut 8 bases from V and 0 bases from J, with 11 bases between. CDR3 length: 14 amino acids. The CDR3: CASRGDNSYNEQFF. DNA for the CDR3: TGTGCCAGCCGGGGGGACAACTCCTACAATGAGCAGTTCTTC.

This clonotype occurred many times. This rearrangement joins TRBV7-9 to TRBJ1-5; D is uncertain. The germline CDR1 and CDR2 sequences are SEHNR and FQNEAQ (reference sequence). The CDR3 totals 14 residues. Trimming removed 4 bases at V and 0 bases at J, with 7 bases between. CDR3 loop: CASSSTISNQPQHF. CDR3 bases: TGTGCCAGCAGCTCCACAATTAGCAATCAGCCCCAGCATTTT. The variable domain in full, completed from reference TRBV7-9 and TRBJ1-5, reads DTGVSQNPRHKITKRGQNVTFRCDPISEHNRLYWYRQTLGQGPEFLTYFQNEAQLEKSRLLSDRFSAERPKGSFSTLEIQRTEQGDSAMYLCASSSTISNQPQHFGDGTRLSIL.

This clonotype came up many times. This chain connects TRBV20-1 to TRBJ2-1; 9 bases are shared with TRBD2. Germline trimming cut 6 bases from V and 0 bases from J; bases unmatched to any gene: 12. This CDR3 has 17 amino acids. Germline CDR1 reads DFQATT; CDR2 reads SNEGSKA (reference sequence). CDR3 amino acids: CSALDGSGGSSYNEQFF. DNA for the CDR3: TGCAGTGCCCTTGATGGTAGCGGGGGAAGCTCCTACAATGAGCAGTTCTTC.

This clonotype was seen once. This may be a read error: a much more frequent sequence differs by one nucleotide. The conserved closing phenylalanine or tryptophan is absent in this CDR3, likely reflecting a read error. The CDR3: CAWTGESTDTQYL. The CDR3 DNA reads TGTGCCTGGACAGGCGAGAGCACAGATACGCAGTATCTT. The V call is TRBV30, the J call TRBJ2-3; D is ambiguous. The V gene's germline CDR1 is GTSNPN and CDR2 SVGIG (reference sequence). Trimming shortened V by 4 bases and J by 0 bases, and 8 bases separated the two germline ends. The CDR3 is 13 residues long.

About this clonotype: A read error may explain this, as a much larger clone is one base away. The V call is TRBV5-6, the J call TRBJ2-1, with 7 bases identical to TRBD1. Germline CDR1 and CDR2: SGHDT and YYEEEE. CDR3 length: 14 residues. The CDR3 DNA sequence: TGTGCCAGCAGCGTCCGGGACAGTTACAATGAGCACTTCTTC. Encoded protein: CASSVRDSYNEHFF.

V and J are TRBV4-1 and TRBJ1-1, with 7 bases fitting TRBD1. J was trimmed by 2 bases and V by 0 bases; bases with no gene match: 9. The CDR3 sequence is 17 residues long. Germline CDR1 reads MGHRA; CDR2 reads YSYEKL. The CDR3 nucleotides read TGCGCCAGCAGCCAAGATAAGGGGGCGGGAAAAAACACTGAAGCTTTCTTT. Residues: CASSQDKGAGKNTEAFF.

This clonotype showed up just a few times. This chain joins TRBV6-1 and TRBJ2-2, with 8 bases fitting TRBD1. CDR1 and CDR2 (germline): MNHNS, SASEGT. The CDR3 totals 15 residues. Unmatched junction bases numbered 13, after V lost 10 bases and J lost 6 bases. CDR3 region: CATSGQGGLAGELFF. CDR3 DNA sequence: TGTGCCACTTCCGGACAGGGTGGGTTGGCCGGGGAGCTGTTTTTT.

The CDR3 DNA reads TGTGCCAGCAGATCTACAGGGCTCTATGGCTACACCTTC. Protein: CASRSTGLYGYTF. The V gene is TRBV6-5, the J gene TRBJ1-2; tentatively, D is TRBD1 (6 bases). CDR3 length: 13 amino acids. V gave up 6 bases and J gave up 4 bases, with 12 bases separating them. Germline CDR1 and CDR2: MNHEY and SVGAGI.

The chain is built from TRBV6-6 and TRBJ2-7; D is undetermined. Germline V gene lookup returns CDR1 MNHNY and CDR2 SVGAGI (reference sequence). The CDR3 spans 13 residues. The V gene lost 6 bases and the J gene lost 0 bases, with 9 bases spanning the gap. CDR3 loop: CASRMTASYEQYF. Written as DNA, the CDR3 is TGTGCCAGCAGGATGACGGCCTCCTACGAGCAGTACTTC.

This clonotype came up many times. The CDR3 DNA reads as TGTGCTATCCCCCCACCTAGCGGGACCCAGACCGGGGAGCTGTTTTTT. The encoded protein is CAIPPPSGTQTGELFF. V usage is TRBV19 and J usage is TRBJ2-2; 9 bases map to TRBD2. This CDR3 is built from 16 residues. The germline CDR1 and CDR2 sequences are LNHDA and SQIVND (reference sequence).

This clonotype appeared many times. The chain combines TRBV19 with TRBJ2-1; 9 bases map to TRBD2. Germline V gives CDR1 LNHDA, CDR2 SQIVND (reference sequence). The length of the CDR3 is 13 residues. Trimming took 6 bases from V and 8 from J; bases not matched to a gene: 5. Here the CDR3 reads CASSGGGGYEQFF. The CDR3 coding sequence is TGTGCCAGTAGCGGCGGGGGGGGGTATGAGCAGTTCTTC. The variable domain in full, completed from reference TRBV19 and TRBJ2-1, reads DGGITQSPKYLFRKEGQNVTLSCEQNLNHDAMYWYRQDPGQGLRLIYYSQIVNDFQKGDIAEGYSVSREKKESFPLTVTSAQKNPTAFYLCASSGGGGYEQFFGPGTRLTVL.

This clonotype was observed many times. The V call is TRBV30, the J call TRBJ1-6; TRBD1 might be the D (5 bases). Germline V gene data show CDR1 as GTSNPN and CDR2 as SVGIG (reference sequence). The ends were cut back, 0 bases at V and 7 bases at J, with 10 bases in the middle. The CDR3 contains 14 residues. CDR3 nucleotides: TGTGCCTGGAGTGTACAGGCAGGCAATTCACCCCTCCACTTT. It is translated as CAWSVQAGNSPLHF. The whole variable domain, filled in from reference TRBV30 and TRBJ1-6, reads SQTIHQWPATLVQPVGSPLSLECTVEGTSNPNLYWYRQAAGRGLQLLFYSVGIGQISSEVPQNLSASRPQDRQFILSSKKLLLSDSGFYLCAWSVQAGNSPLHFGNGTRLTVT.